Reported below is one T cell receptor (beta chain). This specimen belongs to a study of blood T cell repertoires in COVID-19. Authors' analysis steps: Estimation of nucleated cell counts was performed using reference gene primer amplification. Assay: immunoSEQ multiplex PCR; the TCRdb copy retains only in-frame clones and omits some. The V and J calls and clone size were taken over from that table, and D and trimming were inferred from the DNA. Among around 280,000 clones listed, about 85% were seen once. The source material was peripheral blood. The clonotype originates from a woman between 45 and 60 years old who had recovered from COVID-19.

The CDR3 region has the DNA TGTGCCAGCAGCCCTCCTGACGGGGGGGCGTCCCTCGAGCAGTACTTC. As protein: CASSPPDGGASLEQYF. This chain uses TRBV7-9 with TRBJ2-7; 8 positions match TRBD2. CDR3 size: 16 residues. The junction had 15 bases not matched to a gene; V was cut back by 5 bases and J by 6 bases. The V gene's germline CDR1 is SEHNR and CDR2 FQNEAQ (reference sequence).